The clone carrying this T cell receptor beta chain has just a few counts. The junction does not match germline at one end; this may be a read error. The CDR3 runs to 15 residues. Germline assignment: CDR1 LGHNA and CDR2 YSLEER. This entry comes from a study of T cells after yellow fever vaccination. TCRdb fed the 5' RACE reads into MiXCR, producing one record per CDR3 protein. Seen here are about 630,000 distinct CDR3 sequences, 10% to 15% observed once, and the top ten hold more than 13%. This clonotype originated in a man aged 25-40 years who received the YFV17D yellow fever vaccine. Here the sequenced sample was PBMCs, taken on the day of the yellow fever booster vaccination. The V and J genes are TRBV4-3 and TRBJ1-1; possibly TRBD1 for D (5 bases). For the CDR3, the DNA is TGCGCCAGCAGCCAAGATGTTAGGGGACTCCCTGGACCCTATTTT. Protein product: CASSQDVRGLPGPYF.